Given below is one T cell receptor (beta chain) in context. RNA amounts of about 0.5 to 1 ug underwent reverse transcription with random hexamers. Coverage of TCR beta CDR3 amplification by immunoSEQ multiplex PCR extended to 54 Vbeta and 13 Jbeta. TCRdb fed the immunoSEQ multiplex PCR reads into MiXCR, producing one record per CDR3 protein. Of 300,000 or so distinct CDR3 sequences listed, around 90% are singletons. This record comes from a study of CD8 T cells in Susac syndrome. Germline V gives CDR1 DFQATT, CDR2 SNEGSKA (reference sequence). The CDR3 extends over 14 amino acids. The V end was cut by 1 base, the J end by 9 bases, with 16 bases between.

The sample was CD4+ T cells from PBMCs. This TCR came from a human donor with multiple sclerosis. The rearrangement links TRBV20-1 to TRBJ2-1; TRBD2 is a possible D gene (6 bases). The CDR3 DNA is TGCAGTGCTAGAGTTCCGGGGGTTGGGCGTGAGCAGTTCTTC. Encoded protein: CSARVPGVGREQFF.